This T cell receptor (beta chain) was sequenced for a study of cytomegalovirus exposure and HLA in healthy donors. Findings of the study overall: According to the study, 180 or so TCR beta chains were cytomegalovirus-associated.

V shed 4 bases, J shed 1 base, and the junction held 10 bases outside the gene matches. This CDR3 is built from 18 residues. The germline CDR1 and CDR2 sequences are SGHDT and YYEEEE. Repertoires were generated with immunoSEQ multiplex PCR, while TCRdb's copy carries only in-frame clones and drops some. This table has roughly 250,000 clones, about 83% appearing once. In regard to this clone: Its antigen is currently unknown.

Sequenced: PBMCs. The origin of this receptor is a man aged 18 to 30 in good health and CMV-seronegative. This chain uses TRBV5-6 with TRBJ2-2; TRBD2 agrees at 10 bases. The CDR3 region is CASSPRGLAGENTGELFF. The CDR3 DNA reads TGTGCCAGCAGCCCCCGCGGGCTAGCGGGAGAGAACACCGGGGAGCTGTTTTTT. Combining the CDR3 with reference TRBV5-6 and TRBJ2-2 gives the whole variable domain DAGVTQSPTHLIKTRGQQVTLRCSPKSGHDTVSWYQQALGQGPQFIFQYYEEEERQRGNFPDRFSGHQFPNYSSELNVNALLLGDSALYLCASSPRGLAGENTGELFFGEGSRLTVL.